Following are 28 T cell receptor beta chains from one sample sequenced in a study of cytomegalovirus exposure and HLA in healthy donors. Data came from immunoSEQ multiplex PCR; TCRdb stores just in-frame clones and leaves some out. The sample lists 90,000 or so clones, 85% seen once, with more than 20% in the top ten. The source material was PBMCs. The receptors come from a man between 18 and 29 years old in good health and CMV-seropositive.

The chain employs TRBV15 and TRBJ2-1; D unresolved. Trimming pared 0 bases from V and 1 base from J, leaving 13 bases between. The CDR3 is 17 residues long. Germline values: CDR1 LNHNV, CDR2 YYDKDF (reference sequence). The CDR3 nucleotides read TGTGCCACCAGCAGAGATCGGGTTACTCAGTCCTACAATGAGCAGTTCTTC. It is translated as CATSRDRVTQSYNEQFF.

The gene calls are TRBV10-3 and TRBJ2-7, with TRBD1 matching over 10 bases. This CDR3 is 15 amino acids long. The V gene's germline CDR1 is ENHRY and CDR2 SYGVKD. Germline trimming cut 3 bases from V and 5 bases from J; bases unmatched to any gene: 7. For the CDR3, the DNA is TGTGCCATCAGTGAATTGGACAGGGGGGACGACGAGCAGTACTTC. Translated, it gives CAISELDRGDDEQYF.

CDR3 region: CASSRRLAGSYETQYF. The DNA of the CDR3 is TGTGCCAGTAGCCGACGACTAGCGGGATCCTACGAGACCCAGTACTTC. J is TRBJ2-5 and V is TRBV19, with 11 bases lining up with TRBD2. The CDR3 totals 16 residues. In germline, CDR1 is LNHDA, CDR2 SQIVND (reference sequence). The J segment lost 5 bases and the V segment lost 6 bases, leaving 11 bases of the junction unmatched.

V gene TRBV6-1 combines with J gene TRBJ2-5; 8 bases match TRBD2. The CDR3 contains 15 residues. CDR1 and CDR2 from the germline V gene are MNHNS and SASEGT. With 10 bases clipped from V and 2 bases from J, the junction kept 12 bases outside the gene matches. The CDR3 DNA reads TGTGCCATCCTAAGCGGGGGCGCGGGTCAAGAGACCCAGTACTTC. Amino acids: CAILSGGAGQETQYF.

The chain carries TRBV27 and TRBJ2-7; D perhaps matches TRBD1 (6 bases). Germline assignment: CDR1 MNHEY and CDR2 SMNVEV (reference sequence). V shed 5 bases and J shed 2 bases, with 10 bases lying between them. The CDR3 extends over 13 amino acids. The CDR3 DNA reads TGTGCCAGCAGTCACACAGGGACCTACGAGCAGTACTTC. It is translated as CASSHTGTYEQYF.

This clone was counted a single time. V usage is TRBV28 and J usage is TRBJ2-3, with TRBD2 as a possible D gene (6 bases). This CDR3 has 15 residues. CDR1 MDHEN and CDR2 SYDVKM come from the germline V gene. V lost 4 bases, J lost 1 base, and 12 bases lay in between. CDR3 DNA: TGTGCCAGCAGTTACTCGGGACTGCGCACAGATACGCAGTATTTT. Amino acid sequence: CASSYSGLRTDTQYF.

The rearrangement joins TRBV27 to TRBJ2-7; TRBD1 aligns across 7 bases. CDR3 length: 15 residues. V trimming: 1 base; J trimming: 0 bases; junction bases outside the gene matches: 3. Germline CDR1 is MNHEY and CDR2 is SMNVEV (reference sequence). CDR3 loop: CASSLYRGPSYEQYF. The CDR3 DNA follows: TGTGCCAGCAGTTTATACAGGGGACCCTCCTACGAGCAGTACTTC.

The rearrangement joins TRBV5-1 to TRBJ2-5; 7 bases are a match to TRBD2. CDR1 is SGHRS, CDR2 YFSETQ, per germline. Trimming took 0 bases from V and 3 from J; bases not matched to a gene: 5. CDR3 length: 15 residues. The CDR3 reads CASSLGTRAEETQYF. The CDR3 nucleotides are TGCGCCAGCAGCTTGGGGACTAGAGCAGAAGAGACCCAGTACTTC.

The chain has TRBV6-1 and TRBJ1-2; 7 nucleotides align to TRBD1. The CDR3 consists of 15 residues. Germline CDR1 MNHNS, CDR2 SASEGT. The V and J ends lost 6 bases and 2 bases, in that order; junction bases with no gene match: 9. Here the CDR3 DNA reads TGTGCCAGCAGAGAAATGGGACAGAAAAACTATGGCTACACCTTC. Amino acid sequence: CASREMGQKNYGYTF.

A few counts support this clone. J is TRBJ2-5 and V is TRBV4-2, with TRBD2 identical over 12 bases. V gave up 1 base and J gave up 4 bases; unmatched junction bases: 7. The CDR3 totals 17 residues. Looked up from germline, CDR1 is LGHNA and CDR2 is YNFKEQ. CDR3: CASSQGVAGLAGETQYF. The CDR3 DNA is TGTGCCAGCAGCCAAGGAGTCGCGGGACTAGCGGGAGAGACCCAGTACTTC.

The rearrangement uses TRBV7-9 and TRBJ2-1; D may be TRBD2 (6 bases). This CDR3 comprises 17 residues. Germline values: CDR1 SEHNR, CDR2 FQNEAQ (reference sequence). The V end lost 1 base, the J end lost 1 base, and 14 bases lay between the germline ends. CDR3 nucleotide sequence: TGTGCCAGCAGCTTAGGGAACGGGAGTCCGTCCTACAATGAGCAGTTCTTC. Translation gives CASSLGNGSPSYNEQFF. Based on the CDR3 plus reference TRBV7-9 and TRBJ2-1, the full variable domain is DTGVSQNPRHKITKRGQNVTFRCDPISEHNRLYWYRQTLGQGPEFLTYFQNEAQLEKSRLLSDRFSAERPKGSFSTLEIQRTEQGDSAMYLCASSLGNGSPSYNEQFFGPGTRLTVL.

The chain has TRBV5-8 and TRBJ2-1; no reliable D call. Germline loops: CDR1 SGHTS, CDR2 YDEGEE. CDR3 length: 13 residues. V lost 4 bases and J lost 3, with 8 bases in between. The CDR3 region is CASSSLHYNEQFF. In DNA, the CDR3 is TGTGCCAGCAGCAGCTTGCACTACAATGAGCAGTTCTTC.

The V and J genes are TRBV13 and TRBJ2-5; 12 bases match TRBD2. V shed 4 bases and J 5 bases; nucleotides not matched to a gene: 17. Germline V CDR1 and CDR2: PRHDT, FYEKMQ (reference sequence). This CDR3 spans 19 amino acids. The CDR3 protein is CASSSRQGRTSGMSETQYF. In nucleotides, the CDR3 is TGTGCCAGCAGCTCTCGACAGGGGCGGACTAGCGGGATGTCGGAGACCCAGTACTTC.

The chain joins TRBV28 to TRBJ2-5; 9 bases match TRBD1. J gave up 5 bases and V 4 bases, and 2 bases lay outside the gene matches. This CDR3 region has 13 residues. CDR1 is MDHEN and CDR2 is SYDVKM in the germline V gene. The DNA of the CDR3 is TGTGCCAGCAGTTCCGGACAGGGGGAGACCCAGTACTTC. Translating gives CASSSGQGETQYF.

The V and J genes are TRBV2 and TRBJ1-1; 7 bases map to TRBD1. Germline trimming cut 6 bases from V and 5 bases from J; bases unmatched to any gene: 12. Germline V gives CDR1 SNHLY, CDR2 FYNNEI. The CDR3 covers 15 residues. For the CDR3, the DNA is TGTGCCAGCAGAGTTCTGAGGGGGCTGGGGACTGAAGCTTTCTTT. The encoded protein is CASRVLRGLGTEAFF.

The chain has TRBV2 and TRBJ2-7; 9 bases align to TRBD1. The J segment lost 4 bases and the V segment lost 6 bases, leaving 7 bases of the junction unmatched. This CDR3 is built from 14 residues. Germline V CDR1 and CDR2: SNHLY, FYNNEI. The CDR3 is CASSAVGQGYEQYF. The CDR3 DNA is TGTGCCAGCAGCGCGGTTGGACAGGGGTACGAGCAGTACTTC.

The chain couples TRBV30 to TRBJ2-7; 7 bases line up with TRBD1. With 3 bases clipped from V and 1 base from J, the junction kept 3 bases outside the gene matches. CDR3 length: 13 residues. Germline V gene data show CDR1 as GTSNPN and CDR2 as SVGIG (reference sequence). CDR3 region: CAWRLGQSYEQYF. The CDR3 DNA sequence: TGTGCCTGGAGACTGGGACAGTCCTACGAGCAGTACTTC. The variable domain in full, with the rest retrieved from reference TRBV30 and TRBJ2-7, is SQTIHQWPATLVQPVGSPLSLECTVEGTSNPNLYWYRQAAGRGLQLLFYSVGIGQISSEVPQNLSASRPQDRQFILSSKKLLLSDSGFYLCAWRLGQSYEQYFGPGTRLTVT.

The chain employs TRBV13 and TRBJ2-3; possibly TRBD1 for D (5 bases). CDR1 PRHDT and CDR2 FYEKMQ come from the germline V gene (reference sequence). Trimming removed 4 bases from V and 2 bases from J, with 13 bases in between. This CDR3 has 15 residues. CDR3 sequence reads: CASSSPSRATDTQYF. CDR3 sequence (DNA): TGTGCCAGCAGCTCCCCTTCCAGGGCCACAGATACGCAGTATTTT.

The chain is built from TRBV28 and TRBJ2-6, with D perhaps matching TRBD1 (5 bases). The CDR3 extends over 17 amino acids. CDR1 and CDR2 from the germline V gene are MDHEN and SYDVKM. V lost 6 bases and J 0 bases, leaving 15 bases between the germline ends. This chain's CDR3 is CASRTSQVLSGANVLTF. The DNA for the CDR3 is TGTGCCAGCAGAACTTCACAGGTTCTCTCTGGGGCCAACGTCCTGACTTTC.

CDR3 DNA sequence: TGCGCCAGCAGTCAAGAGGACAGAGACTACACCGGGGAGCTGTTTTTT. It is translated as CASSQEDRDYTGELFF. The rearrangement links TRBV23-1 to TRBJ2-2, with D tentatively TRBD1 (6 bases). TRBV23-1 is treated as an ORF (open reading frame) with a function not yet certain. Trimming removed 2 bases from V and 3 bases from J, with 13 bases in between. The CDR3 loop spans 16 amino acids.

J is TRBJ1-1 and V is TRBV5-5; 9 bases are a match to TRBD1. This CDR3 region has 16 residues. Germline V gene data show CDR1 as SGHKS and CDR2 as YYEKEE (reference sequence). With 3 bases clipped from V and 3 bases from J, the junction kept 9 bases outside the gene matches. The chain's CDR3 is CASSWGDRVPHTEAFF. The DNA of the CDR3 is TGTGCCAGCAGCTGGGGGGACAGGGTCCCCCACACTGAAGCTTTCTTT.

The chain combines TRBV10-2 with TRBJ1-1, with D hard to call. The V and J ends lost 3 bases and 4 bases respectively, with 9 bases between them. This CDR3 has 13 amino acids. Germline V gene sequence: CDR1 WSHSY, CDR2 SAAADI. The CDR3 spells CASSEWGVTEAFF. The CDR3 DNA reads as TGCGCCAGCAGTGAATGGGGAGTCACTGAAGCTTTCTTT.

V is TRBV5-6 and J is TRBJ2-3; the D is unclear. V gave up 3 bases and J gave up 8 bases, with 13 bases separating them. The CDR3 totals 13 residues. CDR1 SGHDT and CDR2 YYEEEE come from the germline V gene. The CDR3 spells CASSSDYRPTQYF. The DNA of the CDR3 is TGTGCCAGCAGCTCGGATTACAGACCTACGCAGTATTTT. The whole variable domain, filled in from reference TRBV5-6 and TRBJ2-3, reads DAGVTQSPTHLIKTRGQQVTLRCSPKSGHDTVSWYQQALGQGPQFIFQYYEEEERQRGNFPDRFSGHQFPNYSSELNVNALLLGDSALYLCASSSDYRPTQYFGPGTRLTVL.

The rearrangement links TRBV29-1 to TRBJ1-5; 8 bases match TRBD1. After removal of 6 bases from V and 4 bases from J, the junction contained 2 bases not matched to a gene. In germline, CDR1 is SQVTM, CDR2 ANQGSEA. CDR3 size: 12 residues. In DNA, the CDR3 is TGCAGCGTGGGGGACAGGAATCAGCCCCAGCATTTT. Its protein product is CSVGDRNQPQHF.

V and J are TRBV27 and TRBJ2-5; TRBD2 aligns across 8 bases. This CDR3 has 18 residues. Germline assignment: CDR1 MNHEY and CDR2 SMNVEV (reference sequence). Losses at the gene ends were 3 bases for V and 5 bases for J; bases not matched to a gene: 17. The CDR3 DNA reads as TGTGCCAGCAGTTTTTACGGGAGGGCCCGTGGTAACGGGGAGACCCAGTACTTC. It specifies CASSFYGRARGNGETQYF.

The chain carries TRBV11-2 and TRBJ2-2, with D perhaps TRBD1 (6 bases). CDR1 and CDR2 (germline): SGHAT, FQNNGV. The CDR3 has 14 residues. Trimming removed 9 bases from V and 5 bases from J, with 16 bases in between. CDR3 DNA sequence: TGTGCCAGTAGCCAGGACAGAACAACCGGGGAGCTGTTTTTT. It yields the protein CASSQDRTTGELFF.

This clone was counted a few times. The CDR3 sequence: CASSERSLLGNTIYF. As DNA, the CDR3 is TGTGCCAGCAGTGAACGGAGTTTACTGGGAAACACCATATATTTT. V and J are TRBV2 and TRBJ1-3; D call uncertain. V lost 2 bases and J lost 4, with 12 bases in between. CDR1 is SNHLY, CDR2 FYNNEI, per germline. The CDR3 loop spans 15 amino acids.

The CDR3: CASSPSGRAGNEQFF. In nucleotides, the CDR3 is TGCGCCAGCAGCCCTAGCGGGAGGGCCGGCAATGAGCAGTTCTTC. The rearrangement uses TRBV4-1 and TRBJ2-1; the match to TRBD2 covers 12 bases. The V gene's germline CDR1 is MGHRA and CDR2 YSYEKL. This CDR3 has 15 amino acids. V dropped 4 bases and J dropped 6; count of bases not matched to a gene: 4.